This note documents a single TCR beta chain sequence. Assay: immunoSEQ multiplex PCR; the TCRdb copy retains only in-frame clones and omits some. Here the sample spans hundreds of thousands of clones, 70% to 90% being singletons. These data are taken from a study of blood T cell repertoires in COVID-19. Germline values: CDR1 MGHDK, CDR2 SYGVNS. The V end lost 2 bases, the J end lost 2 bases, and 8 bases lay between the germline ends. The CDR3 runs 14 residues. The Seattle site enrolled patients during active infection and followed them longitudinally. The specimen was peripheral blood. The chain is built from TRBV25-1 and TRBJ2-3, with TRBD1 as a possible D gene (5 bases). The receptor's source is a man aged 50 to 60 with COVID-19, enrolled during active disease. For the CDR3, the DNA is TGTGCCAGCAGTGAACAGGGCCCCACAGATACGCAGTATTTT. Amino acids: CASSEQGPTDTQYF.